The TCR beta chain under discussion was sequenced for a study of early stage breast cancer tumors. About the study: Most invasive tumors, about 80% of the 16, were ER+/PR+/HER2-. Average read coverage per sample was approximately 9.1-fold. Overall study findings and caveats: Enriched TCRB sequences shared across patients were mostly commonly generated sequences. Unsorted bulk genomic DNA sequencing lacked pairing and functional marker data.

This clone was seen more than once but under ten times. Its antigen is unidentified. TCRdb's table, derived via immunoSEQ multiplex PCR, lists solely in-frame clones and lacks some. The sample holds fewer than 75,000 clones, 70% to 80% seen once. Germline CDR1 is MGHRA and CDR2 is YSYEKL. The V segment lost 3 bases and the J segment 3 bases; nucleotides outside the gene matches: 7. This CDR3 comprises 15 residues. The V call is TRBV4-1, the J call TRBJ2-7, with 8 bases aligning to TRBD1. The specimen sequenced was blood. The receptor's source is a person between 30 and 45 years old with breast cancer. The CDR3 region is CASSHQDRADYEQYF. The DNA for the CDR3 is TGCGCCAGCAGCCATCAGGACAGGGCGGACTACGAGCAGTACTTC.